This T cell receptor (beta chain) is from a study of naive and memory T cell subsets. Study observations and caveats: A few larger clonotypes appeared in naive repertoires, especially CD8, possibly memory cells re-expressing CD45RA. TCR counts from RNA may reflect activation-linked expression changes. Over 85% of naive TCR sequences appeared only once, unlike memory subsets.

In regard to this clonotype: Its specificity is not known.

Both TRBC1 and TRBC2 were covered by a beta constant-region primer of two equimolar oligonucleotides. Ligated cDNA was amplified by four rounds of PCR with nested alpha and beta constant-region primers and SP2. TCRdb ran MiXCR on the UMI-ligation and nested PCR reads and lists one entry per CDR3 protein. In the table there are fewer than 150,000 distinct CDR3 sequences, approximately 21% of which are singletons. Between the trimmed V and J ends, which lost 5 bases and 5 bases, there was a span of 19 bases. Germline V gene sequence: CDR1 LNHDA, CDR2 SQIVND (reference sequence). The CDR3 totals 16 residues.

The sample taken for sequencing was naive CD8+ T cells from blood. J is TRBJ2-1 and V is TRBV19; TRBD2 might be the D (7 bases). The TCR was taken from a human donor in good health. The CDR3 DNA reads as TGTGCCAGTAGTCCCGTAGGGAGGGGGAAAAACAATGAGCAGTTCTTC. The encoded protein is CASSPVGRGKNNEQFF.